The rows below give T cell receptor beta chains drawn from one sample of a study of cytomegalovirus exposure and HLA in healthy donors. This table comes from immunoSEQ multiplex PCR, and its TCRdb copy is limited to in-frame clones, with some not included. The sample has some 150,000 clones; roughly 80% are singletons. Sequenced: PBMCs. The receptors were sampled from a woman in her twenties or thirties in good health and CMV-seropositive. The CDR3 runs from the conserved cysteine through the conserved F or W. A D gene is named only where the DNA matches it firmly. Clone size is not always given. Where it is, it says once, few, many or a class for expanded clones.

V: TRBV11-2; D: TRBD2; J: TRBJ2-5; size: few; CDR3: CASSNRWRGTIETQYF; DNA: TGTGCCAGCAGCAATAGATGGCGGGGGACCATTGAGACCCAGTACTTC
V: TRBV27; D: -; J: TRBJ1-1; size: -; CDR3: CASSLSAGGGTEAFF; DNA: TGTGCCAGCAGTTTATCGGCTGGGGGCGGCACTGAAGCTTTCTTT
V: TRBV5-1; D: -; J: TRBJ2-3; size: -; CDR3: CASSLAGVSTDTQYF; DNA: TGCGCCAGCAGCTTGGCCGGGGTTAGCACAGATACGCAGTATTTT
V: TRBV4-1; D: TRBD2; J: TRBJ2-3; size: -; CDR3: CASSQVERGRDTQYF; DNA: TGCGCCAGCAGCCAGGTCGAGCGGGGAAGAGATACGCAGTATTTT
V: TRBV6-1; D: -; J: TRBJ1-5; size: few; CDR3: CASQKQGSNQPQHF; DNA: TGTGCCAGCCAAAAACAGGGTAGCAATCAGCCCCAGCATTTT
V: TRBV15; D: -; J: TRBJ2-1; size: -; CDR3: CATSREADNEQFF; DNA: TGTGCCACCAGCAGAGAAGCCGACAATGAGCAGTTCTTC
V: TRBV5-6; D: TRBD1; J: TRBJ1-3; size: -; CDR3: CASSFRGRISGNTIYF; DNA: TGTGCCAGCAGCTTCAGGGGGCGCATCTCTGGAAACACCATATATTTT
V: TRBV7-6; D: -; J: TRBJ2-7; size: -; CDR3: CASSLTAGATYEQYF; DNA: TGTGCCAGCAGCTTAACGGCGGGGGCGACCTACGAGCAGTACTTC
V: TRBV5-6; D: TRBD1; J: TRBJ1-2; size: few; CDR3: CASSSGPGTGVYGYTF; DNA: TGTGCCAGCAGCAGTGGTCCCGGGACAGGGGTCTATGGCTACACCTTC
V: TRBV2; D: TRBD1; J: TRBJ1-1; size: -; CDR3: CASSRGREANTEAFF; DNA: TGTGCCAGCAGTAGGGGGCGGGAGGCAAACACTGAAGCTTTCTTT
V: TRBV19; D: -; J: TRBJ1-2; size: -; CDR3: CASSTLTAGSYGYTF; DNA: TGTGCCAGTAGTACTCTCACGGCAGGGTCCTATGGCTACACCTTC
V: TRBV5-1; D: -; J: TRBJ2-2; size: -; CDR3: CASSLDTNTGELFF; DNA: TGCGCCAGCAGCTTGGACACCAACACCGGGGAGCTGTTTTTT
V: TRBV7-9; D: -; J: TRBJ2-1; size: -; CDR3: CASSLFLGGPYNEQFF; DNA: TGTGCCAGCAGCTTATTCCTGGGGGGGCCGTACAATGAGCAGTTCTTC
V: TRBV14; D: TRBD1; J: TRBJ1-1; size: -; CDR3: CASSRYRGGTEAFF; DNA: TGTGCCAGCAGCCGATACAGGGGAGGCACTGAAGCTTTCTTT
V: TRBV4-2; D: -; J: TRBJ1-2; size: -; CDR3: CASSHDTGNYGYTF; DNA: TGTGCCAGCAGCCATGACACAGGGAACTATGGCTACACCTTC
V: TRBV5-1; D: -; J: TRBJ1-1; size: -; CDR3: CASSPRPGTESMGTEAFF; DNA: TGCGCCAGCAGCCCCCGTCCCGGGACTGAGAGTATGGGCACTGAAGCTTTCTTT
V: TRBV5-4; D: -; J: TRBJ1-1; size: -; CDR3: CASSLVFDTEAFF; DNA: TGTGCCAGCAGCTTGGTGTTCGACACTGAAGCTTTCTTT
V: TRBV7-2; D: -; J: TRBJ2-1; size: -; CDR3: CASVKFNEQFF; DNA: TGTGCCAGCGTAAAATTCAATGAGCAGTTCTTC
V: TRBV11-2; D: TRBD1; J: TRBJ1-2; size: -; CDR3: CASSIRDRGRGYTF; DNA: TGTGCCAGCAGCATCCGGGACAGGGGACGAGGCTACACCTTC
V: TRBV6-5; D: TRBD1; J: TRBJ1-2; size: -; CDR3: CASSRQGAGYGYTF; DNA: TGTGCCAGCAGTAGACAGGGGGCTGGCTATGGCTACACCTTC
V: TRBV20-1; D: -; J: TRBJ2-1; size: -; CDR3: CSARELVGFF; DNA: TGCAGTGCTAGGGAACTAGTTGGGTTCTTC
V: TRBV29-1; D: TRBD2; J: TRBJ2-7; size: -; CDR3: CSVEGTSGIYEQYF; DNA: TGCAGCGTTGAAGGCACTAGCGGTATCTACGAGCAGTACTTC
V: TRBV29-1; D: TRBD1; J: TRBJ1-3; size: few; CDR3: CSVTDRAGNTIYF; DNA: TGCAGCGTTACTGACAGGGCTGGAAACACCATATATTTT
V: TRBV2; D: TRBD1; J: TRBJ1-6; size: -; CDR3: CASRLDRDRGNSPLHF; DNA: TGTGCCAGCAGATTAGATAGGGACAGAGGAAATTCACCCCTCCACTTT
V: TRBV6-1; D: -; J: TRBJ2-6; size: -; CDR3: CASSEWQEAGANVLTF; DNA: TGTGCCAGCAGTGAATGGCAGGAGGCTGGGGCCAACGTCCTGACTTTC
V: TRBV6-5; D: -; J: TRBJ2-7; size: -; CDR3: CASSYLSSSYEQYF; DNA: TGTGCCAGCAGTTACCTGTCTAGTTCCTACGAGCAGTACTTC
V: TRBV7-3; D: -; J: TRBJ2-7; size: -; CDR3: CASSLSSGAAEQYF; DNA: TGTGCCAGCAGCCTTTCATCAGGGGCCGCCGAGCAGTACTTC
V: TRBV7-9; D: -; J: TRBJ1-2; size: -; CDR3: CASSLGQPAYGYTF; DNA: TGTGCCAGCAGCTTAGGACAGCCGGCGTATGGCTACACCTTC
V: TRBV11-2; D: TRBD2; J: TRBJ2-7; size: -; CDR3: CASSSARGYSYEQYF; DNA: TGTGCCAGCAGCTCCGCGCGGGGGTACTCCTACGAGCAGTACTTC
V: TRBV5-1; D: TRBD1; J: TRBJ2-3; size: -; CDR3: CASSSAGTGGFTDTQYF; DNA: TGCGCCAGCAGCTCAGCCGGGACAGGGGGATTCACAGATACGCAGTATTTT
V: TRBV6-5; D: -; J: TRBJ1-4; size: -; CDR3: CASSYGGYGKLFF; DNA: TGTGCCAGCAGTTACGGGGGGTACGGAAAACTGTTTTTT
V: TRBV2; D: TRBD1; J: TRBJ2-2; size: -; CDR3: CASSETRTGLTGELFF; DNA: TGTGCCAGCAGTGAAACACGGACAGGGTTGACCGGGGAGCTGTTTTTT
V: TRBV11-3; D: -; J: TRBJ2-1; size: -; CDR3: CASSLGHSLVDEQFF; DNA: TGTGCCAGCAGCTTAGGTCACAGTTTGGTCGATGAGCAGTTCTTC
V: TRBV7-9; D: -; J: TRBJ2-7; size: -; CDR3: CASSSTTGIYEQYF; DNA: TGTGCCAGCAGCTCCACTACAGGGATCTACGAGCAGTACTTC
V: TRBV7-9; D: TRBD1; J: TRBJ1-2; size: -; CDR3: CSSSLSGWVRDSSYGYTF; DNA: TGTTCCAGCAGCTTATCCGGGTGGGTTAGGGACAGCTCCTATGGCTACACCTTC
V: TRBV11-2; D: -; J: TRBJ1-2; size: -; CDR3: CASSQDRVGYTF; DNA: TGTGCCAGCAGCCAGGACAGAGTTGGCTACACCTTC
V: TRBV28; D: -; J: TRBJ1-1; size: -; CDR3: CASTAGAGAFF; DNA: TGTGCCAGCACTGCGGGGGCTGGGGCTTTCTTT
V: TRBV20-1; D: -; J: TRBJ2-5; size: -; CDR3: CSGATGPPEYF; DNA: TGCAGTGGGGCGACAGGACCTCCAGAGTACTTC
V: TRBV5-4; D: TRBD1; J: TRBJ1-2; size: -; CDR3: CASSNDRAYYGYTF; DNA: TGTGCCAGCAGTAATGACAGGGCTTACTATGGCTACACCTTC
V: TRBV7-8; D: -; J: TRBJ1-2; size: -; CDR3: CASSPLRGENNYGYTF; DNA: TGTGCCAGCAGCCCTTTACGAGGCGAAAATAACTATGGCTACACCTTC